These T cell receptor beta chains were read from a single sample in a study of blood T cell repertoires in COVID-19. The assay was immunoSEQ multiplex PCR, and TCRdb's table has in-frame clones only and misses some. The profile covers tens of thousands of clones, with about four fifths appearing a single time and around 40% taken by the ten largest. Sequencing was done on a sample of peripheral blood. Receptors originate from a man at least 80 years old with acute or convalescent COVID-19. Each CDR3 is given with its conserved first and last residue. The D gene is left open where the match is weak. Part of the rows lack a size; the others show once, few, many or a class for expanded clones.

CDR3 protein	CDR3 DNA	V gene	J gene	clone size	D gene
CSVVGRGGVNTEAFF	TGCAGCGTTGTGGGTCGGGGGGGCGTTAACACTGAAGCTTTCTTT	TRBV29-1	TRBJ1-1	.	.
CATSGLGTVYNEQFF	TGTGCCACCAGTGGACTCGGGACTGTTTACAATGAGCAGTTCTTC	TRBV24-1	TRBJ2-1	.	.
CASSGQGTYEQYF	TGTGCCAGCAGCGGACAGGGGACCTACGAGCAGTACTTC	TRBV11-2	TRBJ2-7	.	TRBD1
CASSQFSQGMNTEAFF	TGTGCCAGCAGCCAATTCTCCCAGGGTATGAACACTGAAGCTTTCTTT	TRBV3-1/TRBV3-2	TRBJ1-1	.	.
CASSYRSGSREQYF	TGTGCCAGCAGTTACAGGAGCGGGAGCAGGGAGCAGTACTTC	TRBV6-5	TRBJ2-7	.	TRBD2
CASGSVGLAGGSSYEQYF	TGTGCCAGCGGAAGCGTGGGACTAGCGGGAGGGAGCTCCTACGAGCAGTACTTC	TRBV28	TRBJ2-7	.	TRBD2
CASSLGTSGNTGELFF	TGTGCCAGCAGCTTAGGGACTAGCGGGAACACCGGGGAGCTGTTTTTT	TRBV5-4	TRBJ2-2	.	TRBD2
CAISAGLAGHNEQFF	TGTGCCATCAGTGCGGGACTAGCGGGCCACAATGAGCAGTTCTTC	TRBV10-3	TRBJ2-1	once	TRBD2
CASSSITGGTNEKLFF	TGCGCCAGCAGCTCGATCACAGGGGGGACTAATGAAAAACTGTTTTTT	TRBV5-1	TRBJ1-4	.	TRBD1
CASGLMRANNEQFF	TGTGCCAGCGGCCTTATGAGGGCCAACAATGAGCAGTTCTTC	TRBV11-1	TRBJ2-1	.	.
CASSPKLVGQPQHF	TGTGCCAGTAGTCCTAAATTGGTTGGTCAGCCCCAGCATTTT	TRBV19	TRBJ1-5	.	.
CATSDSRTGGQPQHF	TGTGCCACCAGTGATTCCAGGACAGGGGGGCAGCCCCAGCATTTT	TRBV24-1	TRBJ1-5	.	TRBD1
CASSVRPSGNTGELFF	TGTGCCAGCAGCGTAAGGCCTAGCGGGAACACCGGGGAGCTGTTTTTT	TRBV9	TRBJ2-2	.	TRBD2
CASSFTSGSSDTQYF	TGCGCCAGCAGTTTTACTAGCGGGAGTTCAGATACGCAGTATTTT	TRBV10-1	TRBJ2-3	.	TRBD2
CASSLAGGRQETQYF	TGCGCCAGCAGCCTAGCGGGAGGGAGACAAGAGACCCAGTACTTC	TRBV5-1	TRBJ2-5	.	TRBD2
CASSPGQSNSPLHF	TGTGCCAGCAGTCCGGGACAGTCAAATTCACCCCTCCACTTT	TRBV25-1	TRBJ1-6	.	TRBD1
CASSLSWTSGSPDTQYF	TGTGCCAGCAGTTTATCATGGACTAGCGGGAGCCCAGATACGCAGTATTTT	TRBV28	TRBJ2-3	few	TRBD2
CASSLSNTGELFF	TGTGCCAGCAGCCTCTCGAACACCGGGGAGCTGTTTTTT	TRBV4-2	TRBJ2-2	.	.
CASARGDQETQYF	TGTGCCAGCGCCCGGGGGGACCAAGAGACCCAGTACTTC	TRBV27	TRBJ2-5	once	TRBD2
CASSRTSGGSYEQYF	TGTGCCAGCAGCCGAACTAGCGGTGGCTCCTACGAGCAGTACTTC	TRBV28	TRBJ2-7	.	TRBD2
CASSSSPSSGANVLTF	TGTGCCAGCAGTTCCTCCCCTAGCTCTGGGGCCAACGTCCTGACTTTC	TRBV27	TRBJ2-6	.	.
CASSFGGTPTNYGYTF	TGTGCCAGCAGTTTTGGCGGGACCCCCACTAACTATGGCTACACCTTC	TRBV28	TRBJ1-2	.	.